These 30 T cell receptor beta chains originate from one sample sequenced in a study of regulatory T cells in long-lasting Graves disease. HTBI primers from iRepertoire and Arm-PCR of CDR3 regions yielded the TCR beta libraries. TCRdb called the multiplex PCR reads again in MiXCR, with one record for every CDR3 protein. The sample lists more than 650,000 distinct CDR3 sequences; around 30% were seen once. Sample time point: persistent/refractory GD, antithyroid drugs over 5 years with positive TRAb. With RNA extracted from PBMCs as input, the TCR library was made. Material: peripheral blood mononuclear cells (PBMCs), obtained when the disease was refractory, from a patient treated with antithyroid drugs. Receptors were obtained from a female donor with Graves disease.

This clonotype was counted between two and nine times. J is TRBJ1-5 and V is TRBV6-2 or TRBV6-3; TRBD1 agrees at 7 bases. The CDR3 totals 15 residues. The germline V gene has CDR1 MNHEY and CDR2 SVGEGT. V trimming: 7 bases; J trimming: 5 bases; junction bases outside the gene matches: 11. In nucleotides, the CDR3 is TGTGCCAGCATGGACGCAGACAGGGTACATCAGCCCCAGCATTTT. Translated: CASMDADRVHQPQHF.

The table lists this clonotype with a few counts. This chain uses TRBV6-1 with TRBJ2-7; a weak D match, TRBD1 (6 bases). Germline V CDR1 and CDR2: MNHNS, SASEGT. Deletions cut 1 base from V and 2 bases from J, with 6 bases between. The CDR3 spans 13 residues. This CDR3 reads CASSEGTAYEQYF. CDR3 sequence (DNA): TGTGCCAGCAGTGAAGGGACAGCCTACGAGCAGTACTTC.

This clonotype has more than one count but fewer than ten. The genes are TRBV15 and TRBJ1-5; D gene ambiguous. Deletions cut 1 base from V and 2 bases from J, with 9 bases between. Germline V gives CDR1 LNHNV, CDR2 YYDKDF (reference sequence). CDR3 size: 15 residues. CDR3 sequence: CATSRAYGGNQPQHF. For the CDR3, the DNA is TGTGCCACCAGCAGAGCCTACGGGGGCAATCAGCCCCAGCATTTT.

At least ten counts were recorded for this clonotype. This chain connects TRBV28 to TRBJ2-7; the D gene is possibly TRBD1 (5 bases). V lost 6 bases and J lost 0, with 18 bases in between. The CDR3 runs to 16 residues. Germline CDR1 and CDR2: MDHEN and SYDVKM. CDR3 residues: CASRPPTGFNSYEQYF. CDR3 DNA sequence: TGTGCCAGCAGACCTCCTACAGGCTTCAACTCCTACGAGCAGTACTTC. The full variable domain, rest sourced from reference TRBV28 and TRBJ2-7, is DVKVTQSSRYLVKRTGEKVFLECVQDMDHENMFWYRQDPGLGLRLIYFSYDVKMKEKGDIPEGYSVSREKKERFSLILESASTNQTSMYLCASRPPTGFNSYEQYFGPGTRLTVT.

This clonotype was seen a few times. The chain uses TRBV7-9 and TRBJ2-7; D is tentatively TRBD1 or TRBD2 (6 bases each). The V end was cut by 5 bases, the J end by 2 bases, with 13 bases between. Looked up from germline, CDR1 is SEHNR and CDR2 is FQNEAQ (reference sequence). The CDR3 sequence is 14 residues long. CDR3 protein: CASSPPGGTYEQYF. The CDR3 nucleotides are TGTGCCAGCAGCCCCCCCGGGGGCACCTACGAGCAGTACTTC.

This clonotype came up many times. The chain uses TRBV20-1 and TRBJ1-2; D gene ambiguous. The V and J ends lost 1 base and 0 bases respectively, with 12 bases between them. The CDR3 spans 15 residues. The V gene's germline CDR1 is DFQATT and CDR2 SNEGSKA (reference sequence). The DNA for the CDR3 is TGCAGTGCTAGAGCTGGGATTGAGACTAACTATGGCTACACCTTC. Protein: CSARAGIETNYGYTF.

V usage is TRBV10-3 and J usage is TRBJ1-1; tentative D call: TRBD1 (5 bases). The CDR3 runs to 15 residues. The germline V gene has CDR1 ENHRY and CDR2 SYGVKD. The ends were cut back, 2 bases at V and 5 bases at J, with 15 bases in the middle. CDR3 coding DNA: TGTGCCATCAGTGAGGACGGGGCGAGCGTTACTGAAGCTTTCTTT. It translates to CAISEDGASVTEAFF.

This clonotype appeared a few times. DNA for the CDR3: TGTGCCAGCAGTTTATCTCGCAGGGGTGCGGAAAAACTGTTTTTT. Its protein is CASSLSRRGAEKLFF. This chain joins TRBV28 and TRBJ1-4; perhaps TRBD1 as D (6 bases). V lost 1 base to trimming and J lost 8 bases, with 14 bases between them. The CDR3 has 15 residues. The V gene's germline CDR1 is MDHEN and CDR2 SYDVKM.

Remarks on this clonotype: A much larger clone lies a single base off, so this may be a read error. The CDR3 does not end in the conserved phenylalanine or tryptophan, so this is likely a read error. J is TRBJ2-7 and V is TRBV15; D remains ambiguous. Deletions cut 0 bases from V and 7 bases from J, with 16 bases between. CDR3 length: 15 residues. Germline V gene lookup returns CDR1 LNHNV and CDR2 YYDKDF (reference sequence). CDR3 nucleotide sequence: TGTGCCACCAGCAGAGATCTTCGGACCCCTGGGGAGCAGTACCTC. Translated: CATSRDLRTPGEQYL.

The rearrangement joins TRBV6-1 to TRBJ1-2; 11 bases are a match to TRBD1. The CDR3 is 15 residues long. Germline-derived CDR1 and CDR2 are MNHNS and SASEGT. J lost 2 bases, V lost 6 bases, and 5 bases had no gene match. CDR3 nucleotide sequence: TGTGCCAGCAGCCCGGACAGGGGGCGGAACTATGGCTACACCTTC. This translates into CASSPDRGRNYGYTF.

This clonotype has ten or more counts. This chain links TRBV20-1 with TRBJ2-7; 9 bases are a match to TRBD1. The V gene end was trimmed by 4 bases and the J gene end by 7 bases; junction bases not matched to a gene: 14. This CDR3 spans 15 amino acids. Germline V gene data show CDR1 as DFQATT and CDR2 as SNEGSKA (reference sequence). Written as DNA, the CDR3 is TGCAGTGCTACCAGTCCCGGGACAGGGCCTCGAGAGCAGTACTTC. It encodes CSATSPGTGPREQYF.

The rearrangement links TRBV27 to TRBJ1-1; the match to TRBD1 covers 10 bases. This CDR3 spans 14 amino acids. V lost 5 bases and J lost 10; bases outside the gene matches: 10. Germline V lookup: CDR1 MNHEY, CDR2 SMNVEV (reference sequence). CDR3: CASSQGQGRAGAFF. The CDR3 DNA follows: TGTGCCAGCAGTCAGGGACAGGGGAGGGCTGGAGCTTTCTTT.

This clonotype appeared a few times. The genes are TRBV10-1 and TRBJ2-5; D tentatively reads TRBD1 or TRBD2 (5 bases each). CDR3 length: 14 amino acids. Trimming removed 5 bases at V and 5 bases at J, with 15 bases between. Germline V CDR1 and CDR2: WNHNN, SYGVQD (reference sequence). As DNA, the CDR3 is TGCGCCAGCAGTCCCGCAGGGACGATCGAGACCCAGTACTTC. This translates into CASSPAGTIETQYF.

On this clonotype: A much larger clone lies one base from this, so it may be a read error. This chain joins TRBV2 and TRBJ1-2, with D maybe TRBD1 (5 bases). Per the germline V gene, CDR1 is SNHLY and CDR2 is FYNNEI. The CDR3 is 15 amino acids. Trimming pared 2 bases from V and 5 bases from J, leaving 15 bases between. This chain's CDR3 is CASSELSVRGYGYTF. In nucleotides, the CDR3 is TGTGCCAGCAGTGAACTTAGCGTCCGGGGGTATGGCTACACCTTC. The whole variable domain, remainder taken from reference TRBV2 and TRBJ1-2, is EPEVTQTPSHQVTQMGQEVILRCVPISNHLYFYWYRQILGQKVEFLVSFYNNEISEKSEIFDDQFSVERPDGSNFTLKIRSTKLEDSAMYFCASSELSVRGYGYTFGSGTRLTVV.

This clonotype was counted ten times or more. The V gene is TRBV2, the J gene TRBJ2-5; D unclear. CDR1 is SNHLY, CDR2 FYNNEI, per germline. This CDR3 is 11 amino acids long. Trimming stripped 3 bases from V and 7 bases from J, with 6 bases between. As DNA, the CDR3 is TGTGCCAGCAGTGACCTGAGGACCCAGTACTTC. It specifies CASSDLRTQYF. Filled out from reference TRBV2 and TRBJ2-5, the complete variable domain reads EPEVTQTPSHQVTQMGQEVILRCVPISNHLYFYWYRQILGQKVEFLVSFYNNEISEKSEIFDDQFSVERPDGSNFTLKIRSTKLEDSAMYFCASSDLRTQYFGPGTRLLVL.

This clonotype was seen at least ten times. This chain uses TRBV20-1 with TRBJ1-4; the match to TRBD1 covers 7 bases. CDR3 length: 17 amino acids. The J segment lost 0 bases and the V segment lost 3 bases, leaving 10 bases of the junction unmatched. Per germline, CDR1 DFQATT and CDR2 SNEGSKA (reference sequence). CDR3 region: CSASPLPTGATNEKLFF. The CDR3 DNA sequence: TGCAGTGCTAGCCCGCTCCCTACAGGGGCAACTAATGAAAAACTGTTTTTT.

CDR3 amino acids: CATSRGPGPNTEAFF. CDR3 sequence (DNA): TGTGCCACCAGCAGAGGCCCCGGCCCGAACACTGAAGCTTTCTTT. The chain joins TRBV15 to TRBJ1-1; D is unclear. This CDR3 comprises 15 residues. V lost 1 base and J 1 base, leaving 10 bases between the germline ends. The germline V gene has CDR1 LNHNV and CDR2 YYDKDF (reference sequence).

The chain has TRBV28 and TRBJ1-5; 8 nucleotides align to TRBD1. CDR1 is MDHEN and CDR2 is SYDVKM in the germline V gene. With V trimmed by 5 bases and J by 6 bases, 9 bases remained unmatched. This CDR3 has 15 amino acids. The CDR3 nucleotides are TGTGCCAGCAGTGATGATCCAGGGGGCGGTCAGCCCCAGCATTTT. This codes for CASSDDPGGGQPQHF.

This clonotype was picked up many times. The chain is built from TRBV20-1 and TRBJ2-5, with TRBD1 as a possible D gene (8 bases). This CDR3 contains 14 residues. With 7 bases removed from V and 4 bases from J, the gap between germline ends came to 19 bases. CDR1 is DFQATT, CDR2 SNEGSKA, per germline (reference sequence). The CDR3 coding sequence is TGCAGTGTCCAGGGGGGGACAGGAGGAGAGACCCAGTACTTC. Protein: CSVQGGTGGETQYF.

There are a few counts of this clonotype. This chain uses TRBV6-1 with TRBJ2-7; no clear D gene. From germline, CDR1 is MNHNS and CDR2 SASEGT. The CDR3 runs 14 residues. Trimming stripped 5 bases from V and 3 bases from J, with 14 bases between. CDR3 nucleotides: TGTGCCAGCAGTATCCGTGGTGGTGGCTACGAGCAGTACTTC. This encodes CASSIRGGGYEQYF.

This clonotype appeared many times. A read error may account for a junction end that differs from germline. This chain joins TRBV12-3 or TRBV12-4 and TRBJ2-2; D is ambiguous. CDR3 size: 15 residues. The CDR3 reads CASSLGRTNTGELFF. In DNA, the CDR3 is TGTGCCAGCAGCTTAGGCAGGACGAACACCGGGGAGCTGTTTTTT.

This clonotype appeared many times. This chain connects TRBV27 to TRBJ1-1, with a possible D match to TRBD1 (5 bases). Germline loops: CDR1 MNHEY, CDR2 SMNVEV (reference sequence). V lost 2 bases and J 7 bases, leaving 17 bases between the germline ends. This CDR3 contains 15 residues. CDR3 protein: CASSLIPAGTDEAFF. In DNA, the CDR3 is TGTGCCAGCAGTTTAATCCCCGCCGGGACTGATGAAGCTTTCTTT.

The chain couples TRBV9 to TRBJ2-2, with 7 nucleotides matching TRBD1. The junction had 1 base not matched to a gene; V was cut back by 5 bases and J by 0 bases. This CDR3 has 14 residues. Per the germline V gene, CDR1 is SGDLS and CDR2 is YYNGEE. The CDR3 loop reads CASRGQTNTGELFF. In DNA, the CDR3 is TGTGCCAGCAGGGGACAGACGAACACCGGGGAGCTGTTTTTT.

The gene calls are TRBV2 and TRBJ1-2; D is unclear. Germline V CDR1 and CDR2: SNHLY, FYNNEI. There are 12 residues in the CDR3. Trimming cost V 2 bases and J 8 bases, with 9 bases left between them. CDR3 nucleotide sequence: TGTGCCAGCAGTGAACAGGTTTGGGGCTACACCTTC. Amino acids: CASSEQVWGYTF.

V is TRBV5-6 and J is TRBJ1-2; 7 nucleotides line up with TRBD1. CDR3 length: 14 amino acids. Germline V gene sequence: CDR1 SGHDT, CDR2 YYEEEE. The V and J ends lost 4 bases and 5 bases, in that order; junction bases with no gene match: 8. CDR3 DNA sequence: TGTGCCAGCAGCAGTATGACAGGGCAGTATGGCTACACCTTC. Translated, it gives CASSSMTGQYGYTF.

This chain joins TRBV20-1 and TRBJ2-5; 11 nucleotides line up with TRBD2. The J call is in doubt because the DNA end fits TRBJ2-1 better. CDR1 DFQATT and CDR2 SNEGSKA come from the germline V gene (reference sequence). This CDR3 has 15 amino acids. CDR3 in amino acids: CSATTSGTPYNEQFF. CDR3 sequence (DNA): TGCAGTGCAACGACTAGCGGGACACCCTACAATGAGCAGTTCTTC.

This clonotype was counted only a few times. This rearrangement joins TRBV5-1 to TRBJ2-7; D ambiguous. The CDR3 is made up of 13 amino acids. V gave up 4 bases and J gave up 3 bases, with 11 bases separating them. Looked up from germline, CDR1 is SGHRS and CDR2 is YFSETQ. The CDR3 loop reads CASSLNVHYEQYF. CDR3 nucleotides: TGCGCCAGCAGCCTCAATGTCCACTACGAGCAGTACTTC.

This clonotype was recorded many times. The chain links TRBV27 to TRBJ2-5, with D possibly TRBD1 on 7 matching bases. Trimming cost V 5 bases and J 6 bases, with 25 bases left between them. CDR1 and CDR2 from the germline V gene are MNHEY and SMNVEV (reference sequence). This CDR3 region has 17 residues. CDR3: CASSTLPGLSGGQTQYF. The CDR3 DNA reads as TGTGCCAGCAGTACCTTGCCGGGACTCTCAGGGGGGCAGACCCAGTACTTC.

The V gene is TRBV6-1, the J gene TRBJ2-7; D call uncertain. CDR1 and CDR2 (germline): MNHNS, SASEGT. Trimming took 7 bases from V and 5 from J, leaving 9 bases between them. This CDR3 has 11 residues. The CDR3 loop is CASNIGDEQYF. CDR3 in DNA: TGTGCCAGCAACATCGGTGACGAGCAGTACTTC.

This sequence joins TRBV4-1 and TRBJ1-5; a possible D gene is TRBD1 (6 bases). The CDR3 is 14 residues long. The germline V gene has CDR1 MGHRA and CDR2 YSYEKL. The V end lost 2 bases, the J end lost 3 bases, and 8 bases lay between the germline ends. CDR3 loop: CASSQTGYNQPQHF. As DNA, the CDR3 is TGCGCCAGCAGCCAAACAGGGTACAATCAGCCCCAGCATTTT.